A selection of T cell receptor beta chains follows, all from one sample in a study of response to subunit inactivated influenza vaccine. TCRdb re-derived calls from the RT-PCR reads in MiXCR, one entry per CDR3 protein. The sample lists 590,000 or so distinct CDR3 sequences; 11% to 15% were seen once. Sample: PBMCs from blood, taken 14 days before vaccination. These receptor sequences come from a man aged 45-65 years who received an inactivated influenza vaccine. Both conserved end residues are part of each CDR3. Fields, in order: D gene, J gene, clone size, V gene, CDR3 DNA, CDR3 protein. A D gene is named only where the DNA matches it firmly. Clone size is not always given. Where it is, it says once, few, many or a class for expanded clones.

>TRBD1|TRBJ2-1|NA|TRBV20-1
TGCAGTGCCCGGGACAGGTGGGAGCAGTTCTTC
CSARDRWEQFF
>TRBD1|TRBJ1-6|few|TRBV4-2
TGTGCCAGCAGCCAAGAGGGCAGGGGGTCACCCCTCCACTTT
CASSQEGRGSPLHF
>TRBD2|TRBJ2-2|NA|TRBV9
TGTGCCAGCAGCGTAGCTCCTAGCGGGAGCGGGGAGCTGTTTTTT
CASSVAPSGSGELFF
>TRBD2|TRBJ2-2|many|TRBV18
TGTGCCAGCTCGCCGACTAGCGGTCGGGACACCGGGGAGCTGTTTTTT
CASSPTSGRDTGELFF
>NA|TRBJ2-1|many|TRBV4-1
TGCGCCAGCAGCCGGGCAAGCGGCGGGCTGAACAATGAGCAGTTCTTC
CASSRASGGLNNEQFF
>TRBD2|TRBJ2-1|NA|TRBV20-1
TGCAGTGCTAGACTAGCGGGAGTGGGTGAGCAGTTCTTC
CSARLAGVGEQFF
>NA|TRBJ2-3|few|TRBV28
TGTGCCAGCAGCCGCGTCCCGGGGGATACGCAGTATTTT
CASSRVPGDTQYF
>TRBD2|TRBJ2-1|few|TRBV7-8
TGTGCCAGCAGCTCCCTAACGGGCGGGAGGTTGAATGAGCAGTTCTTC
CASSSLTGGRLNEQFF
>NA|TRBJ2-5|few|TRBV19
TGTGCCACTAGAACCGACTTTAGAGCGGGAGAGACCCAGTACTTC
CATRTDFRAGETQYF
>NA|TRBJ2-3|few|TRBV29-1
TGCAGCGTTGTTTTCGGGAACACAGATACGCAGTATTTT
CSVVFGNTDTQYF
>NA|TRBJ2-7|few|TRBV21-1
TGTGCCAGCAGCAAAGCCCCATTAGCGGGAGGTTCCTACGAGCAGTACTTC
CASSKAPLAGGSYEQYF
>TRBD1|TRBJ2-2|NA|TRBV20-1
TGCAGTGCTAAGAGGGGTGGGACAGCCGCCGGGGAGCTGTTTTTT
CSAKRGGTAAGELFF
>TRBD1|TRBJ1-5|few|TRBV14
TGTGCCAGCAGCCAAGGAAGACAGGGGGACATTCAGCCCCAGCATTTT
CASSQGRQGDIQPQHF
>NA|TRBJ2-7|NA|TRBV11-1
TGTGCCAGCAGCTTAGCCTGGGACAGCCCGAGCGGGAGTTACGAGCAGTACTTC
CASSLAWDSPSGSYEQYF
>NA|TRBJ1-1|many|TRBV7-9
TGTGCCAGCATTCGAATGACAGTGAACACTGAAGCTTTCTTT
CASIRMTVNTEAFF
>NA|TRBJ2-1|few|TRBV20-1
TGCAGTGCTATTCAGAGATACAATGAGCAGTTCTTC
CSAIQRYNEQFF
>NA|TRBJ2-1|NA|TRBV29-1
TGCAGCGTTGGGCCCCGGTTGCAGTTCTTC
CSVGPRLQFF